The clone carrying this T cell receptor (beta chain) was seen a handful of times. With V trimmed by 3 bases and J by 2 bases, 4 bases remained unmatched. From germline, CDR1 is ENHRY and CDR2 SYGVKD. The CDR3 covers 15 residues. These data come from a study of T-cell reconstitution after alpha-beta-depleted transplantation in children. This sample's TCRbeta library carried unique molecular identifier barcodes. Via MiXCR, TCRdb re-called the PCR reads, giving one row per CDR3 protein. The sample records 500,000 to 600,000 distinct CDR3 sequences, around 19% being singletons. The chain is built from TRBV10-3 and TRBJ2-7; TRBD1 matches 10 bases. This sequence originates from a human donor who donated a stem cell graft to a child with acute lymphoblastic leukemia. This specimen was PBMCs from the stem cell graft donor, taken from the stem cell graft. The CDR3 DNA follows: TGTGCCATCAGTGATTTGGGACAGGGGCCCTACGAGCAGTACTTC. Amino acid sequence: CAISDLGQGPYEQYF.